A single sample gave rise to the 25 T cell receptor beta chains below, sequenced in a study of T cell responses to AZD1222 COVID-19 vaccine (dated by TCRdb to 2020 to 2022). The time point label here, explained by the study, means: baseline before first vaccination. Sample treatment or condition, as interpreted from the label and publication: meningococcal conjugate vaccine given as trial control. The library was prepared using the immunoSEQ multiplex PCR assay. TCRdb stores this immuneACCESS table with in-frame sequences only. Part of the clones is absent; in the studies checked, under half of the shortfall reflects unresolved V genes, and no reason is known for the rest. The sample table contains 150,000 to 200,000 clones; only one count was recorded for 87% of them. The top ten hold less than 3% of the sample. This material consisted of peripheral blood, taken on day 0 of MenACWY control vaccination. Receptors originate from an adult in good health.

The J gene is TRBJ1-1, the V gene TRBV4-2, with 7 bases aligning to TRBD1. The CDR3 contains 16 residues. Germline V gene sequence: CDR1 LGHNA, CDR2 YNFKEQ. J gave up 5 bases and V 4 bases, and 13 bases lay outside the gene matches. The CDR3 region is CASSPPRGPEGTEAFF. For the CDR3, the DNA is TGTGCCAGCAGCCCGCCAAGGGGGCCTGAAGGGACTGAAGCTTTCTTT.

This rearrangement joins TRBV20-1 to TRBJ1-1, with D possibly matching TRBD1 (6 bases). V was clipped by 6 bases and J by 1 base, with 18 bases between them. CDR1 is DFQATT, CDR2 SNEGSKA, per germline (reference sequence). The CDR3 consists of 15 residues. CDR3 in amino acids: CSASPAGVTNTEAFF. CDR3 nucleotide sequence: TGCAGTGCAAGTCCGGCAGGGGTGACGAACACTGAAGCTTTCTTT.

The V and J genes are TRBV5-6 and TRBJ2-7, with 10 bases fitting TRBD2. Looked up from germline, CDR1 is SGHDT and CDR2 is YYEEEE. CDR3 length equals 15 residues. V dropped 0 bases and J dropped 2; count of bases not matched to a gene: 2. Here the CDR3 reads CASSLASGRTYEQYF. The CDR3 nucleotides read TGTGCCAGCAGCTTGGCTAGCGGGAGAACCTACGAGCAGTACTTC.

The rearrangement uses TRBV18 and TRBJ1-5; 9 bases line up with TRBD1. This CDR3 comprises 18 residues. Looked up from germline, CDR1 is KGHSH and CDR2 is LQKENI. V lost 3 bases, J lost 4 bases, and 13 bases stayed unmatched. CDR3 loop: CASSPTSTLTGGNQPQHF. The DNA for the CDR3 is TGTGCCAGCTCACCGACCTCTACACTGACAGGGGGGAATCAGCCCCAGCATTTT.

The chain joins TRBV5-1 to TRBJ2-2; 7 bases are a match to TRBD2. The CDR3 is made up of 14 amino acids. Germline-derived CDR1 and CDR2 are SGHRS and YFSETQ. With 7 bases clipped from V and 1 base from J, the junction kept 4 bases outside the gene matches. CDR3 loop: CASRLALNTGELFF. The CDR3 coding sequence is TGCGCCAGCCGACTAGCCTTGAACACCGGGGAGCTGTTTTTT.

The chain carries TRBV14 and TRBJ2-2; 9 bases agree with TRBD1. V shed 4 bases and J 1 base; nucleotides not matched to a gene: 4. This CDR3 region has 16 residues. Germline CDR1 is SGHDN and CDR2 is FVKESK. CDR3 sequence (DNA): TGTGCCAGCAGCCGAATGACAGGGGGGAACACCGGGGAGCTGTTTTTT. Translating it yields CASSRMTGGNTGELFF.

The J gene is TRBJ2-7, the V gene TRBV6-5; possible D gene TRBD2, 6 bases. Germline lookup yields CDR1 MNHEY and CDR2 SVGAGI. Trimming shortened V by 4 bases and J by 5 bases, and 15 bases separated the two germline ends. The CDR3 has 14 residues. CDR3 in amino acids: CASSFTAGTDEQYF. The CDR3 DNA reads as TGTGCCAGCAGTTTTACAGCGGGTACGGACGAGCAGTACTTC.

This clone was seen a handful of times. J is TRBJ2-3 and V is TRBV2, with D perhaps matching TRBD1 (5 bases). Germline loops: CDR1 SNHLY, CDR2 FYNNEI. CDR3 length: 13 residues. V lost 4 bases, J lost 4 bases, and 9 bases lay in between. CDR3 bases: TGTGCCAGCAGTGTCAGGGCGGCAGATACGCAGTATTTT. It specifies CASSVRAADTQYF.

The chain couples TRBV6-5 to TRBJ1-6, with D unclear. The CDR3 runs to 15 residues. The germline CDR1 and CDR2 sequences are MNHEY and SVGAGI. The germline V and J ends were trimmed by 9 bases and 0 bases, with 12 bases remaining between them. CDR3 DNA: TGTGCCAGTAAACGCGATCTCTCCTATAATTCACCCCTCCACTTT. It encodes CASKRDLSYNSPLHF.

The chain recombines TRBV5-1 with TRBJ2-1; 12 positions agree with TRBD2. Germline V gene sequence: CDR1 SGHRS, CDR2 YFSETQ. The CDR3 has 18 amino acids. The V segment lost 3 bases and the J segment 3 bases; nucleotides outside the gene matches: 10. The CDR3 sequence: CASSSEGTSGYNYNEQFF. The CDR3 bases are TGCGCCAGCAGCTCTGAGGGGACTAGCGGGTATAACTACAATGAGCAGTTCTTC.

CDR3 amino acids: CASSLYEKLFF. The CDR3 DNA reads as TGTGCCAGCAGCTTATACGAAAAACTGTTTTTT. The gene calls are TRBV7-9 and TRBJ1-4, with no clear D. Trimming removed 2 bases from V and 8 bases from J, with 3 bases in between. This CDR3 is 11 amino acids long. Germline lookup yields CDR1 SEHNR and CDR2 FQNEAQ (reference sequence).

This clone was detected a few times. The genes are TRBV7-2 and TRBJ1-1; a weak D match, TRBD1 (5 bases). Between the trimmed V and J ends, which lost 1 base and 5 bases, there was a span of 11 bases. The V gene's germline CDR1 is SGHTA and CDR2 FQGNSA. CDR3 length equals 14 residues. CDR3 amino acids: CASSLVPGETEAFF. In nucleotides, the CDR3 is TGTGCCAGCAGCTTAGTTCCGGGGGAAACTGAAGCTTTCTTT. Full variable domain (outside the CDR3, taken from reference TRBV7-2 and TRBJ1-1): GAGVSQSPSNKVTEKGKDVELRCDPISGHTALYWYRQSLGQGLEFLIYFQGNSAPDKSGLPSDRFSAERTGGSVSTLTIQRTQQEDSAVYLCASSLVPGETEAFFGQGTRLTVV.

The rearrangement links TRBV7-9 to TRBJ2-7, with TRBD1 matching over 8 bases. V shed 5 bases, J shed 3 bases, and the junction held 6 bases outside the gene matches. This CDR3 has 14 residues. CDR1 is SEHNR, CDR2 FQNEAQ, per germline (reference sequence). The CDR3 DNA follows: TGTGCCAGCAGCCCAGGACAGGGTTTCTACGAGCAGTACTTC. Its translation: CASSPGQGFYEQYF.

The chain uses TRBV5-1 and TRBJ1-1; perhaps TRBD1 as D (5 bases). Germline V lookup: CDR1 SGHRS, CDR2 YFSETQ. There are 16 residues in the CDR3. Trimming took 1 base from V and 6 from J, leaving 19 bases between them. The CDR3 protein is CASSLYVGQTDAEAFF. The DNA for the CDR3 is TGCGCCAGCAGCTTGTACGTGGGGCAGACGGACGCTGAAGCTTTCTTT.

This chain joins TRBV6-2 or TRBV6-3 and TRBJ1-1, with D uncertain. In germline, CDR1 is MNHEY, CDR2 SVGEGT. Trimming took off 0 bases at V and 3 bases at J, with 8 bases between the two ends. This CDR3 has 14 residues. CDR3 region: CASSYSRLYTEAFF. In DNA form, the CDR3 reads TGTGCCAGCAGTTACTCAAGACTTTACACTGAAGCTTTCTTT.

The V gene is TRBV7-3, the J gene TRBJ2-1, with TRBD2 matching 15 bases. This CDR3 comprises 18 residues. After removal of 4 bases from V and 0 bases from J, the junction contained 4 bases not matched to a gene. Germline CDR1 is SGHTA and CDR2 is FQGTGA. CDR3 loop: CASSSGLAGGSSYNEQFF. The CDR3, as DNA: TGTGCCAGCAGCTCAGGACTAGCGGGGGGGAGCTCCTACAATGAGCAGTTCTTC.

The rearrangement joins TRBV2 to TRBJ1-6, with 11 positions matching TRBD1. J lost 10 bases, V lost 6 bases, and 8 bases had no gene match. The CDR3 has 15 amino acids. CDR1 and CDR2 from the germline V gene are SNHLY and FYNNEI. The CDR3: CASRPGQGVSSPLHF. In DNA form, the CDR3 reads TGTGCCAGCAGGCCGGGACAGGGGGTCTCCTCACCCCTCCACTTT.

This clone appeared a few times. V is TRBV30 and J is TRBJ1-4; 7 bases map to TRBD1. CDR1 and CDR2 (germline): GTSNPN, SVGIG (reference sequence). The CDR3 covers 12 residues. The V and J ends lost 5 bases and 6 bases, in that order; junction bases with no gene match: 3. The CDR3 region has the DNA TGTGCCTGGGGGACAGACGATGAAAAACTGTTTTTT. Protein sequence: CAWGTDDEKLFF.

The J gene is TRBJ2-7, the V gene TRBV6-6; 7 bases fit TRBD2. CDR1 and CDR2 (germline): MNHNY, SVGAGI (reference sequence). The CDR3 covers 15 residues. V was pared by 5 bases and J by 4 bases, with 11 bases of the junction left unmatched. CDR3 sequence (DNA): TGTGCCAGCAGTCAGGAGCGGGGACTTTATTACGAGCAGTACTTC. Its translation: CASSQERGLYYEQYF.

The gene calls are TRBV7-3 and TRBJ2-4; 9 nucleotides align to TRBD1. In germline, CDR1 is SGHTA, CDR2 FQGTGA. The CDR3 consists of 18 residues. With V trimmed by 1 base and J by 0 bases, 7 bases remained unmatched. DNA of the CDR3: TGTGCCAGCAGCTTAAAGTCTGGGACAGGGATAGCCAAAAACATTCAGTACTTC. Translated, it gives CASSLKSGTGIAKNIQYF.

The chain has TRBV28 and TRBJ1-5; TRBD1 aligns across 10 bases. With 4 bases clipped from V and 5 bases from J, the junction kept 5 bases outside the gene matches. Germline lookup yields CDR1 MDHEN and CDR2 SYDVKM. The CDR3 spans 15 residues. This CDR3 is CASSSPTGGDQPQHF. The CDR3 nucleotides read TGTGCCAGCAGTTCTCCGACAGGGGGCGATCAGCCCCAGCATTTT.

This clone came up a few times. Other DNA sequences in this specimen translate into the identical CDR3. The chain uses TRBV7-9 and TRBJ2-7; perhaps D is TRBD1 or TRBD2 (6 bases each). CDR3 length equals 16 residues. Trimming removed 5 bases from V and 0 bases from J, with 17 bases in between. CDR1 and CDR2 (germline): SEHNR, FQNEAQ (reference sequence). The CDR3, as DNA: TGTGCCAGCAGCCTAACACGGGGGCTCAGCTCCTACGAGCAGTACTTC. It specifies CASSLTRGLSSYEQYF.

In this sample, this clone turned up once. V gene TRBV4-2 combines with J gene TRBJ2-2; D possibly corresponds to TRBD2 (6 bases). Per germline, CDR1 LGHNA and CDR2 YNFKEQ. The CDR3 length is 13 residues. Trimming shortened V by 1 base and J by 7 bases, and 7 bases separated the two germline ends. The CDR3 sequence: CASSQAGVGELFF. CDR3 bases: TGTGCCAGCAGCCAAGCGGGGGTCGGGGAGCTGTTTTTT.

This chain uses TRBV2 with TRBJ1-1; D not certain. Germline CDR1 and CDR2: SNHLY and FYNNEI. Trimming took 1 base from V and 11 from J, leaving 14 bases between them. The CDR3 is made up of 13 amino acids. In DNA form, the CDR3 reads TGTGCCAGCAGTGAAGACAGTCGGCCCGTGGCTTTCTTT. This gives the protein CASSEDSRPVAFF.

This CDR3 is CASSFAGTSGGSITGELFF. The CDR3 DNA is TGTGCCAGCAGCTTTGCCGGGACTAGCGGGGGTAGTATCACCGGGGAGCTGTTTTTT. J is TRBJ2-2 and V is TRBV5-8, with 14 bases fitting TRBD2. This CDR3 contains 19 residues. The germline gives CDR1 SGHTS, CDR2 YDEGEE. Trimming at V came to 2 bases and at J to 4 bases, leaving 10 bases not matched to a gene.